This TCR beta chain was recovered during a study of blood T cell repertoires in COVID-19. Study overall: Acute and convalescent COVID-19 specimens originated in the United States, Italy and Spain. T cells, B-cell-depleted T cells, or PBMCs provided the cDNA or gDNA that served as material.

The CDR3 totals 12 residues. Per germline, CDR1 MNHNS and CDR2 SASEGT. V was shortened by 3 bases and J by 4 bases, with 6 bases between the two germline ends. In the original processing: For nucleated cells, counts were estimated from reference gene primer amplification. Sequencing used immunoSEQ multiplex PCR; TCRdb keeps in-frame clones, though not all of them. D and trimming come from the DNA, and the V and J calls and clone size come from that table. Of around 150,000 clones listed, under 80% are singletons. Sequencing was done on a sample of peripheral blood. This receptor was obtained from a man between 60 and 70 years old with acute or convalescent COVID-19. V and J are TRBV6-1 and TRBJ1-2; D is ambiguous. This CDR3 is CASSEAGYGYTF. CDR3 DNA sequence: TGTGCCAGCAGTGAGGCAGGCTATGGCTACACCTTC.